The source of this TCR beta chain is a study of control samples from healthy donors and cancer patients (dated by TCRdb to the early 2020s). On this clone itself: This receptor's antigen is unknown. No much larger clonotype is one base removed from it; base qualities were not supplied.

Libraries were made using the immunoSEQ multiplex PCR assay. TCRdb carries this immuneACCESS record with in-frame sequences only. Its versions omit some clonotypes, under half of them owing to an unresolved V gene in the studies checked, with the rest unexplained. The table for this sample lists 95,000 to 150,000 clones; about 90% of them were counted only once. The top ten hold 1.5% to 2% of the sample. The source is a man between 18 and 35 years old in good health. The sequenced material came from blood.

CDR3 region: CASSLRPGGELFF. The sequence in DNA is TGTGCCAGCAGCCTGCGCCCTGGCGGGGAGCTGTTTTTT. The chain employs TRBV11-3 and TRBJ2-2; the D gene assignment is ambiguous. The CDR3 measures 13 amino acids from cysteine to phenylalanine. Kept here is only the CDR3 DNA, which spans 39 bases and is read in frame from base 1. V is cut by 5 bases and J by 7 bases, and the space between the germline ends is 11 bases. The germline V gene provides CDR1 SGHNT and CDR2 YENEEA.